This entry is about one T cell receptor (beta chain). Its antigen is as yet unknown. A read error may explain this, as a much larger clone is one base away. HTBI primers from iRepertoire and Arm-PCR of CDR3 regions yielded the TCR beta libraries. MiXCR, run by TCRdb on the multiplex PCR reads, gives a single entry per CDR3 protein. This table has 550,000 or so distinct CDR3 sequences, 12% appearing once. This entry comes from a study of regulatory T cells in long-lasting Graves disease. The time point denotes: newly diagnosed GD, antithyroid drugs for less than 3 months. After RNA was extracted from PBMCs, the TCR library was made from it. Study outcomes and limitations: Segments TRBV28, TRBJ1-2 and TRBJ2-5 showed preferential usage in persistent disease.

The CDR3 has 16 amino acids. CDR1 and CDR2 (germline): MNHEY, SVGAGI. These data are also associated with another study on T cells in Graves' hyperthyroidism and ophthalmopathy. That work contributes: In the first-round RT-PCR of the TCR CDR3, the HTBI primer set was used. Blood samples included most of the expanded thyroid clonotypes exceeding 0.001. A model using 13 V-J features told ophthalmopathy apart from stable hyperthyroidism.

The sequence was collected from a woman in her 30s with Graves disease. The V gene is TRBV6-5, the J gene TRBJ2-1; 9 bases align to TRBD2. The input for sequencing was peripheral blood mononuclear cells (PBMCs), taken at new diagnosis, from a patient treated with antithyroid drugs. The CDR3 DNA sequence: TGTGCCAGCAGTTTTCCGACTAGCGGAGGAGGGAATGGGCAGTTCTTC. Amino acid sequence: CASSFPTSGGGNGQFF.